This TCR beta chain is drawn from a study of shared clonotypes between healthy human individuals. On the study more broadly: Three plates were used per donor for CD4 naive, three for CD4 memory, two for CD8 naive and one for CD8 memory. Findings of the study overall: Non-shared clonotypes displayed generation probabilities falling below those of clonotypes present in all four donors.

V dropped 2 bases and J dropped 4 bases, with 12 bases sitting between them. The CDR3 length is 15 residues. The V gene's germline CDR1 is MDHEN and CDR2 SYDVKM. Approximately 200 ng DNA, tens of thousands of T cell genomes, went into each sorted-subset replicate PCR. Some clones are missing from TCRdb's copy, which holds only in-frame ones; the method was immunoSEQ multiplex PCR. The top ten clones hold 0.6% to 0.75% of a sample with more than 900,000 clones, 75% to 80% of them seen once. Every donor was a Caucasian adult from Nashville, Tennessee. This clone was counted a single time. The target antigen is unknown.

The TCR was taken from a man aged 18 to 29 in good health. Some clones in this sample may be carry-over from other donors' samples. The chain recombines TRBV28 with TRBJ1-5; D uncertain. The sequenced sample was memory CD4+ T cells from PBMCs. Described subset: CD45RA-negative fraction. CDR3 in amino acids: CASSLVRTSNQPQHF. CDR3 DNA: TGTGCCAGCAGTTTAGTTAGAACCTCTAATCAGCCCCAGCATTTT.